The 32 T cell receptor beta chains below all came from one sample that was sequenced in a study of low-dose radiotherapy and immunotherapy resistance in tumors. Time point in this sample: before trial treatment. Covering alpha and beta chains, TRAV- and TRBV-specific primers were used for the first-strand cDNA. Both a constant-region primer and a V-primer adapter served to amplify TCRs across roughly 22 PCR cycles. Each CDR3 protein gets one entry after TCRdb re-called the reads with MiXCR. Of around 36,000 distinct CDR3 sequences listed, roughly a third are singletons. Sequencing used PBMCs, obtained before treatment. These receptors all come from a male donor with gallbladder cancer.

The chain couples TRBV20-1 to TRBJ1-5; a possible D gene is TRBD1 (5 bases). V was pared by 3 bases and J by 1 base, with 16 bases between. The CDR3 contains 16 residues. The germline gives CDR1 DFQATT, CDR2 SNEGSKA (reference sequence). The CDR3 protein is CSARPALGGSNQPQHF. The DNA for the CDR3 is TGCAGTGCTAGGCCTGCGTTGGGGGGGAGCAATCAGCCCCAGCATTTT.

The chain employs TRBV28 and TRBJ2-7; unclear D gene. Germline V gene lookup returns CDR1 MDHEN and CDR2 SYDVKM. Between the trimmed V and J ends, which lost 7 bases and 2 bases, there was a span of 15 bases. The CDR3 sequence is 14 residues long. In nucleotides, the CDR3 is TGTGCCAGCACTTCACCTCCCGAGACCTACGAGCAGTACGTC. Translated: CASTSPPETYEQYV.

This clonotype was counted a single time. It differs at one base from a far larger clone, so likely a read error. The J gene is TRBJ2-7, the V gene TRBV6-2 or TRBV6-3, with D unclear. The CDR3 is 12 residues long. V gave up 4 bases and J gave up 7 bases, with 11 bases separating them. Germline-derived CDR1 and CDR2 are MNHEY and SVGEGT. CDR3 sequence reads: CASSSGPNEQYF. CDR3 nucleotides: TGTGCCAGCAGTTCGGGCCCTAATGAGCAGTACTTC.

In DNA form, the CDR3 reads TGCAGTGCTAGAGATGGGGAGGAAAAGGGAGCTTTCTTT. Protein sequence: CSARDGEEKGAFF. The chain employs TRBV20-1 and TRBJ1-1; D not certain. Germline V lookup: CDR1 DFQATT, CDR2 SNEGSKA (reference sequence). V was pared by 0 bases and J by 10 bases, with 15 bases between. There are 13 residues in the CDR3.

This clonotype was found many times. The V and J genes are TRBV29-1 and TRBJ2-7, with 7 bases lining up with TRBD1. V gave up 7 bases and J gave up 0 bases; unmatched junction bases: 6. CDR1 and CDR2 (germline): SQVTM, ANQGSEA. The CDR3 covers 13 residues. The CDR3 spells CSALGQASYEQYF. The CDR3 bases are TGCAGCGCCCTAGGACAGGCCTCCTACGAGCAGTACTTC.

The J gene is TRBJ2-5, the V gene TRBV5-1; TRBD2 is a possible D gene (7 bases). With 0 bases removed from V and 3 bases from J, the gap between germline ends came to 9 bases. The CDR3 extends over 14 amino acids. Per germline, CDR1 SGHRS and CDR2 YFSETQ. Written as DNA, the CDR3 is TGCGCCAGCAGCTTGGAAGGGGGGGAAGAGACCCAGTACTTC. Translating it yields CASSLEGGEETQYF.

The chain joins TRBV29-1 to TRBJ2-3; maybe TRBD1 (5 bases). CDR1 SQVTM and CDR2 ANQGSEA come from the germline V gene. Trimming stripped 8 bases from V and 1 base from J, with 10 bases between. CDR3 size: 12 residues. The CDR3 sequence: CSPSTGTDTQYF. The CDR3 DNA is TGCAGCCCATCGACAGGCACAGATACGCAGTATTTT.

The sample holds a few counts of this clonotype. In DNA form, the CDR3 reads TGTGCCAGCAGCCCCATACCGGGACAGGGGCCAGATACGCAGTATTTT. Its translation is CASSPIPGQGPDTQYF. The V and J genes are TRBV3-1 and TRBJ2-3, with 10 positions matching TRBD1. In germline, CDR1 is LGHDT, CDR2 YNNKEL (reference sequence). This CDR3 comprises 16 residues. J lost 4 bases, V lost 4 bases, and 8 bases had no gene match.

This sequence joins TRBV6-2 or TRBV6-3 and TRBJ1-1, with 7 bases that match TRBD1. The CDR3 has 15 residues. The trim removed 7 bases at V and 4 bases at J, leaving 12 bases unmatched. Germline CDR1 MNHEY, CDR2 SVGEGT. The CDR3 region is CASTKQGYVGTEAFF. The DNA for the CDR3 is TGTGCCAGCACCAAACAGGGGTACGTGGGCACTGAAGCTTTCTTT.

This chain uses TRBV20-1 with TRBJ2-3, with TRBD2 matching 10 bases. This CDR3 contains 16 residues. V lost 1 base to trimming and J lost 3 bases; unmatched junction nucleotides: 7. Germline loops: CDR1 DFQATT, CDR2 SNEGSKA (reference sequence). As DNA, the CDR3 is TGCAGTGCTAGAGGCCCACTAGCGGGGCGGACAGATACGCAGTATTTT. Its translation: CSARGPLAGRTDTQYF.

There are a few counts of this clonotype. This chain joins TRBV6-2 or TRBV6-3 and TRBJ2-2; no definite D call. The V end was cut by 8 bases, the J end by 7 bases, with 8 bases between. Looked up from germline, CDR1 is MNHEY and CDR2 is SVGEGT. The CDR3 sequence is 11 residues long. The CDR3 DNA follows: TGTGCCAGCTGGTTTGGCGGGGAGCTGTTTTTT. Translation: CASWFGGELFF.

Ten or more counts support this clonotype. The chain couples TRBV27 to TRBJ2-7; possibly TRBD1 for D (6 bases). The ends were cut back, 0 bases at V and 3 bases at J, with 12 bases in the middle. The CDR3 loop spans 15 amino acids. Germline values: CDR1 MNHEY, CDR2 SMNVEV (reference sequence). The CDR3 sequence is CASSLSMSGVYEQYF. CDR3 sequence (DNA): TGTGCCAGCAGTTTATCTATGTCAGGGGTCTACGAGCAGTACTTC.

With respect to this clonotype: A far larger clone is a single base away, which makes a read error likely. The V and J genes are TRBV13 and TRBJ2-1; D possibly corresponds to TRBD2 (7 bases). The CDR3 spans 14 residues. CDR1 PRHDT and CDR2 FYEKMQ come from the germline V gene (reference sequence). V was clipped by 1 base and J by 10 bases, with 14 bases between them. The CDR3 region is CASSLVGWGGEQFF. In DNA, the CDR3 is TGTGCCAGCAGCTTAGTGGGGTGGGGGGGCGAGCAGTTCTTC. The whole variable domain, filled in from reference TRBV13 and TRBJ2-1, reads AAGVIQSPRHLIKEKRETATLKCYPIPRHDTVYWYQQGPGQDPQFLISFYEKMQSDKGSIPDRFSAQQFSDYHSELNMSSLELGDSALYFCASSLVGWGGEQFFGPGTRLTVL.

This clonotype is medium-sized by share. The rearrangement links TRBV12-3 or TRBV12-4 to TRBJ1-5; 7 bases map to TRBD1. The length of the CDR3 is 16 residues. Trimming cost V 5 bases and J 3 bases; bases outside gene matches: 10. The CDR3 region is CASSPIDRANNQPQHF. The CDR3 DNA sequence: TGTGCCAGCAGTCCTATTGACAGGGCCAACAATCAGCCCCAGCATTTT.

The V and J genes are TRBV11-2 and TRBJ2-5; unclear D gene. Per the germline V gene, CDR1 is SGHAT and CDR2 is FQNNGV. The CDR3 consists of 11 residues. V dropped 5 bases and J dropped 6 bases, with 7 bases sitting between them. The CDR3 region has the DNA TGTGCCAGCAGCCTAGGGCAGACCCAGTACTTC. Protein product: CASSLGQTQYF. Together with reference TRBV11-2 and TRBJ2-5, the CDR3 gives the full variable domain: EAGVAQSPRYKIIEKRQSVAFWCNPISGHATLYWYQQILGQGPKLLIQFQNNGVVDDSQLPKDRFSAERLKGVDSTLKIQPAKLEDSAVYLCASSLGQTQYFGPGTRLLVL.

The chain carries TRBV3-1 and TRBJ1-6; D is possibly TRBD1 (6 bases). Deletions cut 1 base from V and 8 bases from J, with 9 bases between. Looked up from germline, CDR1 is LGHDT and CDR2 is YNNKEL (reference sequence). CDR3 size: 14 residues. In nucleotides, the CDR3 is TGTGCCAGCAGCCAAGCAGGGGCGCATTCACCCCTCCACTTT. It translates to CASSQAGAHSPLHF.

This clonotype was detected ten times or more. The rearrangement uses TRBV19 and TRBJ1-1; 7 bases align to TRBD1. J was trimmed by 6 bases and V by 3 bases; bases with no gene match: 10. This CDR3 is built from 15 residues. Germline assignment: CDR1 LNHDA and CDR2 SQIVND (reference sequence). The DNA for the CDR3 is TGTGCCAGTAGTATTTCGACAGGGCGAACCGCTGAAGCTTTCTTT. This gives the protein CASSISTGRTAEAFF.

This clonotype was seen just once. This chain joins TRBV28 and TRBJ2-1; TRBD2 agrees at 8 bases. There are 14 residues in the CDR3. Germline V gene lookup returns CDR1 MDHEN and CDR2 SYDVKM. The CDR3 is CAIGSGRKYNEQFF. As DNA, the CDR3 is TGTGCTATAGGAAGCGGGAGAAAGTACAATGAGCAGTTCTTC.

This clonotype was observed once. The CDR3 here is CSVEGQEGVEQYF. In DNA, the CDR3 is TGCAGCGTTGAGGGGCAGGAGGGAGTGGAGCAGTACTTC. V is TRBV29-1 and J is TRBJ2-7; TRBD2 is a possible D gene (6 bases). V was shortened by 3 bases and J by 7 bases, with 16 bases between the two germline ends. The CDR3 contains 13 residues. Germline values: CDR1 SQVTM, CDR2 ANQGSEA.

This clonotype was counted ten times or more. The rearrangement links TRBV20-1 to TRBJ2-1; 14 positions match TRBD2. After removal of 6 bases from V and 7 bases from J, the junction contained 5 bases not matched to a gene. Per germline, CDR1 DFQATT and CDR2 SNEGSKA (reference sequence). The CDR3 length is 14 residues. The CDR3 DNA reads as TGCAGTGCACCAAGGACTAGCGGGGGGAATGAGCAGTTCTTC. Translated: CSAPRTSGGNEQFF.

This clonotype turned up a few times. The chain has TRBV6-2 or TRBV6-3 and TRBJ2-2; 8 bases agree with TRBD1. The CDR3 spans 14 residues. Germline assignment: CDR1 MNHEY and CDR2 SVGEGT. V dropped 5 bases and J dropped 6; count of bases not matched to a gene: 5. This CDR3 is CASSEDRVAGELFF. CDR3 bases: TGTGCCAGCAGTGAGGACAGGGTGGCCGGGGAGCTGTTTTTT.

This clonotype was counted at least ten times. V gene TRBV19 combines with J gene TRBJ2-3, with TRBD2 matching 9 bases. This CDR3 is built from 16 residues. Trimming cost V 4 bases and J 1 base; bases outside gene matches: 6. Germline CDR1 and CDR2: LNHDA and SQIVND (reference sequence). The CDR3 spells CASSRGSGGRTDTQYF. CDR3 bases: TGTGCCAGTAGTAGAGGTAGCGGGGGCCGCACAGATACGCAGTATTTT.

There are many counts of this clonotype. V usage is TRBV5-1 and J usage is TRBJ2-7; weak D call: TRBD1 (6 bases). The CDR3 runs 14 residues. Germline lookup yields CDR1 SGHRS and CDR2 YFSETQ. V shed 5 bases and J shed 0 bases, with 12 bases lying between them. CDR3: CASSRDTNSYEQYF. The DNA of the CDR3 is TGCGCCAGCAGTCGGGACACCAACTCCTACGAGCAGTACTTC.

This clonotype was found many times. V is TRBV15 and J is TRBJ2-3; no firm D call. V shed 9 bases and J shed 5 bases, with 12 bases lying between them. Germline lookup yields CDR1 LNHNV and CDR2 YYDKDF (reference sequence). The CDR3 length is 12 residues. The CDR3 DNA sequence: TGTGCCACTTCTAGAGACCAAGATACGCAGTATTTT. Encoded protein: CATSRDQDTQYF.

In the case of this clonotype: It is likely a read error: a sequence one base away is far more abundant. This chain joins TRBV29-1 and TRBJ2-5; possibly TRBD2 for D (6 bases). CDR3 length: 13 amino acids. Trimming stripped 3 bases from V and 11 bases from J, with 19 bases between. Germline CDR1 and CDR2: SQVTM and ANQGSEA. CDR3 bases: TGCAGCGTTGATGCGGAGGGTGCAGGAGGGCAGTACTTC. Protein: CSVDAEGAGGQYF.

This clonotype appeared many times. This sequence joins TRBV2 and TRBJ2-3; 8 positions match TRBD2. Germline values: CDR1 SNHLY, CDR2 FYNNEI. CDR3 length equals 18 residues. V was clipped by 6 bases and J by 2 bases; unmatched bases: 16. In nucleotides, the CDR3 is TGTGCCAGCAGAGACCTGGGGTGGGGCGGGGGGTTCACAGATACGCAGTATTTT. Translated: CASRDLGWGGGFTDTQYF.

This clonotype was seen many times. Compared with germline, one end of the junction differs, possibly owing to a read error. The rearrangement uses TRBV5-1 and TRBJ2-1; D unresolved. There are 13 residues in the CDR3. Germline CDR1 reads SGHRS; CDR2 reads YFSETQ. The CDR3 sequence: CASSATYYNEQFF. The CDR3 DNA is TGTGCCAGCAGTGCAACCTACTACAATGAGCAGTTCTTC.

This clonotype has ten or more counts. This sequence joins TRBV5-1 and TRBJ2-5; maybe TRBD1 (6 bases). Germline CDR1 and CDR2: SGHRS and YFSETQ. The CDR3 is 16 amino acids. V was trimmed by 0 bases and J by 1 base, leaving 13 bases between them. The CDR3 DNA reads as TGCGCCAGCAGCTTGGAATCAGGGGAAGGCCAAGAGACCCAGTACTTC. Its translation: CASSLESGEGQETQYF.

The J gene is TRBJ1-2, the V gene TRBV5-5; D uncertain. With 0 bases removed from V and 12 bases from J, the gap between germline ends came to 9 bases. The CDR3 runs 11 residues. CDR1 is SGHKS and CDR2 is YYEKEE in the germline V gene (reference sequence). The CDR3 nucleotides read TGTGCCAGCAGCTTGGCCCTCACTCACACCTTC. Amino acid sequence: CASSLALTHTF.

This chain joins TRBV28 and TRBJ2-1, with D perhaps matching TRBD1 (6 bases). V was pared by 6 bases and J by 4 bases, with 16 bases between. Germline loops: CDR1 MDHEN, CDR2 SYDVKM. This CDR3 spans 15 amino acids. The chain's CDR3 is CASRSTGHKYNEQFF. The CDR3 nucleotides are TGTGCCAGCAGGTCTACAGGGCACAAATACAATGAGCAGTTCTTC.

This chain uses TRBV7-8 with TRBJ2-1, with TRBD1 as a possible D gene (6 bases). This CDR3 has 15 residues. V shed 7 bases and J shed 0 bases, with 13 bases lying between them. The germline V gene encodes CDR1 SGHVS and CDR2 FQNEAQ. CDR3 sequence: CASTVQDSSYNEQFF. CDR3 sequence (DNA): TGTGCCAGCACCGTGCAGGACAGCTCCTACAATGAGCAGTTCTTC.

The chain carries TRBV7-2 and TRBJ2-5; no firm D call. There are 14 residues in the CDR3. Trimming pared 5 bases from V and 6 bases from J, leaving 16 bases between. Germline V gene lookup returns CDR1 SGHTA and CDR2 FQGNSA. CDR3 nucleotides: TGTGCCAGCAGCGTAGACGGAGCCCGGAAGACCCAGTACTTC. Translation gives CASSVDGARKTQYF.